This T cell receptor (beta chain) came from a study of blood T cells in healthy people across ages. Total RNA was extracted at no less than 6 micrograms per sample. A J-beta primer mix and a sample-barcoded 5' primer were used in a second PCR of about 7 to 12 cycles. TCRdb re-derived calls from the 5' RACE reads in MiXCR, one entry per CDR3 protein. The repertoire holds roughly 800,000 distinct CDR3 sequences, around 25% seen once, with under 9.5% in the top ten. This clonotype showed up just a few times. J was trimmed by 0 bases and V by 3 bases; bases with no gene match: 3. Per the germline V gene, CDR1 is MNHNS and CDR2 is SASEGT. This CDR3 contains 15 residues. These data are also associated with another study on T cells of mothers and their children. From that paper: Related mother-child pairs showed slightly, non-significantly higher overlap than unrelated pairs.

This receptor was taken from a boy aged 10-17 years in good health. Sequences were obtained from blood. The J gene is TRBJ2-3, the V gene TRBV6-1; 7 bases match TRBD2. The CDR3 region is CASSDSGSSTDTQYF. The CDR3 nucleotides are TGTGCCAGCAGTGATAGCGGGTCCAGCACAGATACGCAGTATTTT.